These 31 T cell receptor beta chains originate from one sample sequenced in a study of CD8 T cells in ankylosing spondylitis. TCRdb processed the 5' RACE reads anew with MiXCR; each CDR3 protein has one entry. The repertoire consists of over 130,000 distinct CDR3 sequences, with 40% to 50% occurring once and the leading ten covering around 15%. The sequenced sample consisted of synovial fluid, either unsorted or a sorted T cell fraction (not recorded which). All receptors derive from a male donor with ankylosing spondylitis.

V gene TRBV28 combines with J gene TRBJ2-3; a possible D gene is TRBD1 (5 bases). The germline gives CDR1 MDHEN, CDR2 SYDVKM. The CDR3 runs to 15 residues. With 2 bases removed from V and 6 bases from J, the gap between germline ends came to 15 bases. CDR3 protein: CASSLSSLKGDTQYF. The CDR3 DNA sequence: TGTGCCAGCAGTTTAAGCTCTCTTAAGGGGGATACGCAGTATTTT.

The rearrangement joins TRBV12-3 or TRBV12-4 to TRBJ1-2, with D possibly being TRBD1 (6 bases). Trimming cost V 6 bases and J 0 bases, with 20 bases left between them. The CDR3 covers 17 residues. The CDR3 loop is CASSSQAGQSANYGYTF. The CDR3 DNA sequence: TGTGCCAGCAGCTCCCAGGCCGGACAGTCAGCTAACTATGGCTACACCTTC.

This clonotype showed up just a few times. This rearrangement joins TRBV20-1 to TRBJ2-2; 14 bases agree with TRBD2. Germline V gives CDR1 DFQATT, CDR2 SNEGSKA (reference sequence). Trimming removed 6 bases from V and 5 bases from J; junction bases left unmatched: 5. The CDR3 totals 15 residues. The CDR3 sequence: CSAHRLAGGTGELFF. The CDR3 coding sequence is TGCAGTGCCCATCGACTAGCGGGGGGGACCGGGGAGCTGTTTTTT.

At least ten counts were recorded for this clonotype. DNA of the CDR3: TGCGCCAGCAGCCAAGAGTCTAGCGGGAGGGGAGACAAGGAGACCCAGTACTTC. Protein: CASSQESSGRGDKETQYF. J is TRBJ2-5 and V is TRBV4-3; TRBD2 agrees at 12 bases. Germline V gene sequence: CDR1 LGHNA, CDR2 YSLEER. V shed 0 bases and J 5 bases; nucleotides not matched to a gene: 10. This CDR3 is 18 amino acids long.

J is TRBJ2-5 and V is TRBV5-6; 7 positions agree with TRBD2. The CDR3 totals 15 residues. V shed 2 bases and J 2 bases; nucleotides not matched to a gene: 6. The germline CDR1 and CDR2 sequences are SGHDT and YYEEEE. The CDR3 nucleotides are TGTGCCAGCAGCTTTCTAGCGGTAATGCAAGAGACCCAGTACTTC. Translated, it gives CASSFLAVMQETQYF. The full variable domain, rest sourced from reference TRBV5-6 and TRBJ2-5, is DAGVTQSPTHLIKTRGQQVTLRCSPKSGHDTVSWYQQALGQGPQFIFQYYEEEERQRGNFPDRFSGHQFPNYSSELNVNALLLGDSALYLCASSFLAVMQETQYFGPGTRLLVL.

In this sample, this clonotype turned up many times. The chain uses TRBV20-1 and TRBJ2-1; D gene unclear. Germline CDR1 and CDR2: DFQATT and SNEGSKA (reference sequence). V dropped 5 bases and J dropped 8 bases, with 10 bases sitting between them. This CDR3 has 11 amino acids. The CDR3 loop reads CSAGSVDEQFF. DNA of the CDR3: TGCAGTGCTGGATCGGTGGATGAGCAGTTCTTC.

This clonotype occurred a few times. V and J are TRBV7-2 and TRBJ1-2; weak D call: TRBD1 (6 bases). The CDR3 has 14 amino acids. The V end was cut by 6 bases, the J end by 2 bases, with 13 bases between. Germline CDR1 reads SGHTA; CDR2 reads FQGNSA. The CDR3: CASSQDSGNYGYTF. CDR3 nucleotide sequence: TGTGCCAGCAGTCAGGACAGCGGGAACTATGGCTACACCTTC. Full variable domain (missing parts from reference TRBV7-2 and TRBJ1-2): GAGVSQSPSNKVTEKGKDVELRCDPISGHTALYWYRQSLGQGLEFLIYFQGNSAPDKSGLPSDRFSAERTGGSVSTLTIQRTQQEDSAVYLCASSQDSGNYGYTFGSGTRLTVV.

The CDR3 is CASSKPGRGETQYF. CDR3 sequence (DNA): TGTGCCAGCAGCAAGCCAGGGCGTGGGGAGACCCAGTACTTC. The chain is built from TRBV21-1 and TRBJ2-5; TRBD1 is the table's D call and was not checked against the DNA. TRBV21-1 is a documented pseudogene. The CDR3 is 14 residues long.

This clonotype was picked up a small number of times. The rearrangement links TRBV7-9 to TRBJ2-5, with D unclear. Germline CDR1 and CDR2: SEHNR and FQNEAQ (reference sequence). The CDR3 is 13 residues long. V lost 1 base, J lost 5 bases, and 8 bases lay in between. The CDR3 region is CASSLVPAETQYF. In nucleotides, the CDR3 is TGTGCCAGCAGCTTAGTTCCGGCGGAGACCCAGTACTTC.

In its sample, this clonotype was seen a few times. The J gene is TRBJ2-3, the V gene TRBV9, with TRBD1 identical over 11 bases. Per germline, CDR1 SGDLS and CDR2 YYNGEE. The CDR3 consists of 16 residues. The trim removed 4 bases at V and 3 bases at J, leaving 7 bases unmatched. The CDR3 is CASSPRDRGATDTQYF. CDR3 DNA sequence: TGTGCCAGCAGCCCCCGGGACAGGGGGGCAACAGATACGCAGTATTTT.

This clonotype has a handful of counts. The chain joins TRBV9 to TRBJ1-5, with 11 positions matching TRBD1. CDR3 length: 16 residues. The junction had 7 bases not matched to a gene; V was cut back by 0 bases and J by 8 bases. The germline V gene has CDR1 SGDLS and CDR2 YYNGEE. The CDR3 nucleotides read TGTGCCAGCAGCGTAGGCGGACAGGGGGCCTGGGAGCCCCAGCATTTT. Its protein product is CASSVGGQGAWEPQHF.

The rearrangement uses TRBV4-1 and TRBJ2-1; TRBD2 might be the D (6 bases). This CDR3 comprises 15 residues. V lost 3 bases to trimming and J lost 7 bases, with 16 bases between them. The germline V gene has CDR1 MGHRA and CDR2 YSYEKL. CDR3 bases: TGCGCCAGCAGCCATGTCGGGAGTGAGAATAATGAGCAGTTCTTC. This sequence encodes CASSHVGSENNEQFF.

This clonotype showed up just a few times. The CDR3 loop reads CASSQGSSGINNEQFF. CDR3 bases: TGCGCCAGCAGCCAGGGGTCTAGCGGGATAAACAATGAGCAGTTCTTC. V is TRBV4-3 and J is TRBJ2-1; 9 nucleotides match TRBD2. This CDR3 contains 16 residues. Germline CDR1 reads LGHNA; CDR2 reads YSLEER. J lost 5 bases, V lost 3 bases, and 8 bases had no gene match.

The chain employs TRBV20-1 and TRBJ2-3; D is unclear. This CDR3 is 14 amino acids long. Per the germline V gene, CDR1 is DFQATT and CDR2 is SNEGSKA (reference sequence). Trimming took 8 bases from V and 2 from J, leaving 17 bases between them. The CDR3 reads CSPLGDPNTDTQYF. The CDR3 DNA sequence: TGCAGTCCCCTAGGCGACCCCAACACAGATACGCAGTATTTT.

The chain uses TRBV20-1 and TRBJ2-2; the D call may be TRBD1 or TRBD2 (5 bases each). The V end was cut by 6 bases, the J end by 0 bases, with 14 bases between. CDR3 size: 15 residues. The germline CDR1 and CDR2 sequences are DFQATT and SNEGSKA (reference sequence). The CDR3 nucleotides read TGCAGTGCCCAAGGGACCCTCACGAACACCGGGGAGCTGTTTTTT. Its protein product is CSAQGTLTNTGELFF.

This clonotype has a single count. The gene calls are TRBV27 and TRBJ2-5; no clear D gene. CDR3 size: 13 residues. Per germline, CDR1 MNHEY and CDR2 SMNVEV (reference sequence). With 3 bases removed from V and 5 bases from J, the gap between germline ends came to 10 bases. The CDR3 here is CASSLAHAETQYF. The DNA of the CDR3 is TGTGCCAGCAGTTTGGCGCACGCGGAGACCCAGTACTTC.

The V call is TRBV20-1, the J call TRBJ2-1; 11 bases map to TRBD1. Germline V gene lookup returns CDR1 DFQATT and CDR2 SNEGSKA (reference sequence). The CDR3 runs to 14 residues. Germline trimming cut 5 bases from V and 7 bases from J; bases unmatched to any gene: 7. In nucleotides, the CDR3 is TGCAGTGCTGATGGACAGGGGGCGATAAATGAGCAGTTCTTC. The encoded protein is CSADGQGAINEQFF.

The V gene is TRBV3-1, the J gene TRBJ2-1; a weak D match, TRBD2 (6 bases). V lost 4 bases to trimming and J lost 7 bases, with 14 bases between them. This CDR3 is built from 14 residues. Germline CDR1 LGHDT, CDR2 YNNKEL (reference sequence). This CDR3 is CASSPGLEGNEQFF. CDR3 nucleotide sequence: TGTGCCAGCAGCCCGGGACTGGAGGGGAATGAGCAGTTCTTC.

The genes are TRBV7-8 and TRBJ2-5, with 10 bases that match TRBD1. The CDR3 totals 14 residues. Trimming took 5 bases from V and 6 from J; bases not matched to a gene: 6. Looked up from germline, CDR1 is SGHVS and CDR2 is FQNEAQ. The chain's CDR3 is CASSGTGDWQTQYF. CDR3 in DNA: TGTGCCAGCAGCGGGACAGGGGATTGGCAGACCCAGTACTTC.

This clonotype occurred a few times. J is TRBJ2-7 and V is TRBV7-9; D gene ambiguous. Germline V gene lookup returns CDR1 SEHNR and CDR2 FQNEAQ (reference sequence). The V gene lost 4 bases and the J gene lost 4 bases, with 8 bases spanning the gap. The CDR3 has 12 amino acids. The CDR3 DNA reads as TGTGCCAGCAGCTCCCTGGAGTACGAGCAGTACTTC. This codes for CASSSLEYEQYF.

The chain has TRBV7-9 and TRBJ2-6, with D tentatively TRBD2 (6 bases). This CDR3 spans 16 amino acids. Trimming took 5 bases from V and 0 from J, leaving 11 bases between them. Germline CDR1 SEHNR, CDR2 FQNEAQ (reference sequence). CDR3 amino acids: CASSPPGDSGANVLTF. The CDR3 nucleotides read TGTGCCAGCAGCCCCCCGGGAGACTCTGGGGCCAACGTCCTGACTTTC.

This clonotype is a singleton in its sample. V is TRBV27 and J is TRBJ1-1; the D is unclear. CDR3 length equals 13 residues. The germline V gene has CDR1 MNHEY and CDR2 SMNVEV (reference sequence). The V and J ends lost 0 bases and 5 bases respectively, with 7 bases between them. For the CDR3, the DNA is TGTGCCAGCAGTTTATCCCGACGGACTGAAGCTTTCTTT. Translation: CASSLSRRTEAFF.

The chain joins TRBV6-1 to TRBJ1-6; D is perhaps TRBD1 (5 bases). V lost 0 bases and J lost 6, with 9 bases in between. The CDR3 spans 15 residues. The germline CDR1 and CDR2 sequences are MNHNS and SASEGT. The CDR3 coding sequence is TGTGCCAGCAGTGAAGCGCGAGGGGCTAATTCACCCCTCCACTTT. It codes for CASSEARGANSPLHF.

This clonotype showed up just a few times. CDR3 DNA sequence: TGCGCCAGCAGCCAGCTGACTGGGGCCAACGTCCTGACTTTC. Its protein is CASSQLTGANVLTF. The chain joins TRBV4-3 to TRBJ2-6, with unresolved D. Germline V lookup: CDR1 LGHNA, CDR2 YSLEER. V was trimmed by 3 bases and J by 2 bases, leaving 5 bases between them. This CDR3 contains 14 residues.

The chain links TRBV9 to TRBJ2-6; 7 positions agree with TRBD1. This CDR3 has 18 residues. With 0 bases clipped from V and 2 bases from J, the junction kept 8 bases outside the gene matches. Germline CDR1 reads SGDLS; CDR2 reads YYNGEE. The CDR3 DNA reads TGTGCCAGCAGCGTAGGGGGCTTGACAGGGCCTGGGGCCAACGTCCTGACTTTC. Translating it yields CASSVGGLTGPGANVLTF.

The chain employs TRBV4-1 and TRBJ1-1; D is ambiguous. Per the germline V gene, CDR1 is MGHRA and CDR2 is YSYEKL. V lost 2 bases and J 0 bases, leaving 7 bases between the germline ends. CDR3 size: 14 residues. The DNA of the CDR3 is TGCGCCAGCAGCCAACCCCGGCTGAACACTGAAGCTTTCTTT. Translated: CASSQPRLNTEAFF.

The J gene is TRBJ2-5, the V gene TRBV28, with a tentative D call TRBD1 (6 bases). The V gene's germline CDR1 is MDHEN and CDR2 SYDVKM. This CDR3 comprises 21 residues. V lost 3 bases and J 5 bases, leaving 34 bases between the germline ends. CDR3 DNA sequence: TGTGCCAGCAGTTTTCGCTTGCAGTCTGGGGTCCCCGGGGCAGGGGATGAGACCCAGTACTTC. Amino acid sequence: CASSFRLQSGVPGAGDETQYF.

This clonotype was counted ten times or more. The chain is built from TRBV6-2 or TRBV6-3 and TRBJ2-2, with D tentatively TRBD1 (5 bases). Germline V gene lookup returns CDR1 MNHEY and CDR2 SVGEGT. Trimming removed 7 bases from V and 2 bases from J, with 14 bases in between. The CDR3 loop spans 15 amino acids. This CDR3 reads CASNTGALNTGELFF. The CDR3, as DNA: TGTGCCAGCAATACTGGGGCCCTAAACACCGGGGAGCTGTTTTTT.

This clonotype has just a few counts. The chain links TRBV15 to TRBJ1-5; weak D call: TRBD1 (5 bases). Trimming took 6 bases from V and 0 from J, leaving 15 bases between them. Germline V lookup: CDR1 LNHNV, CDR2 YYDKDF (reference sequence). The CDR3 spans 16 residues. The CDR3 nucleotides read TGTGCCACCAGTCAAAGGCGGGACGGTAGCAATCAGCCCCAGCATTTT. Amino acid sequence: CATSQRRDGSNQPQHF.

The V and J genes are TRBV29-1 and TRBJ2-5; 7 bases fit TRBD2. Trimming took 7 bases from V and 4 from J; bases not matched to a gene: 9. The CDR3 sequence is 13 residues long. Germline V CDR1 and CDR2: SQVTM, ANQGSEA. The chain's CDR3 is CSGCQGGAETQYF. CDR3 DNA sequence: TGCAGCGGATGTCAGGGAGGGGCAGAGACCCAGTACTTC. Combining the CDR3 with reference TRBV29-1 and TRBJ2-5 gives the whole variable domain SAVISQKPSRDICQRGTSLTIQCQVDSQVTMMFWYRQQPGQSLTLIATANQGSEATYESGFVIDKFPISRPNLTFSTLTVSNMSPEDSSIYLCSGCQGGAETQYFGPGTRLLVL.

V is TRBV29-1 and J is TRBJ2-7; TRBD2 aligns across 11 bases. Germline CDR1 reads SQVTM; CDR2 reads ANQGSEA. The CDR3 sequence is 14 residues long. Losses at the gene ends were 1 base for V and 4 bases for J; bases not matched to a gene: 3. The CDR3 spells CSVEGLAGRYEQYF. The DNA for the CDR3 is TGCAGCGTTGAAGGACTAGCGGGGAGGTACGAGCAGTACTTC.